This passage covers 5 T cell receptor beta chains from one sample sequenced in a study of shared clonotypes between healthy human individuals. The assay was immunoSEQ multiplex PCR, and TCRdb's table has in-frame clones only and misses some. The repertoire includes 2 million to 2.5 million clones, just under 95% of them detected once, and 0.37% sits in the top ten. The material sequenced was naive CD4+ T cells from PBMCs. Subset reported: CD45RA+ positively selected. The source is a man aged 18 to 29 in good health. Some clones in this sample may be carry-over from other donors' samples.

Notes on this clone: The sample holds other DNA sequences that translate to the same CDR3. The gene calls are TRBV9 and TRBJ2-5; D is possibly TRBD2 (5 bases). V gave up 0 bases and J gave up 5 bases, with 11 bases separating them. Germline V gene data show CDR1 as SGDLS and CDR2 as YYNGEE. The CDR3 extends over 14 amino acids. Here the CDR3 reads CASSVDRGGETQYF. In DNA, the CDR3 is TGTGCCAGCAGCGTAGACCGGGGTGGGGAGACCCAGTACTTC.

This chain connects TRBV5-4 to TRBJ2-7; no reliable D call. CDR1 and CDR2 from the germline V gene are SGHNT and YYREEE (reference sequence). V lost 7 bases, J lost 0 bases, and 14 bases lay in between. This CDR3 has 14 amino acids. The CDR3 is CASATTSSSYEQYF. Written as DNA, the CDR3 is TGTGCCAGCGCTACTACATCCAGCTCCTACGAGCAGTACTTC.

A word on this clone: This same CDR3 is encoded by further DNA sequences in the sample. The chain combines TRBV18 with TRBJ1-1, with a weak D call TRBD1 (6 bases). Germline loops: CDR1 KGHSH, CDR2 LQKENI. Trimming took off 3 bases at V and 1 base at J, with 9 bases between the two ends. This CDR3 comprises 14 residues. In nucleotides, the CDR3 is TGTGCCAGCTCACCGGACAGCGGGAACACTGAAGCTTTCTTT. Protein: CASSPDSGNTEAFF.

The rearrangement uses TRBV4-2 and TRBJ2-1; possibly TRBD1 or TRBD2 for D (5 bases each). Trimming removed 3 bases at V and 6 bases at J, with 9 bases between. The CDR3 sequence is 13 residues long. CDR1 and CDR2 (germline): LGHNA, YNFKEQ. The CDR3 spells CASSQGVINEQFF. The CDR3 DNA is TGTGCCAGCAGCCAGGGGGTTATCAATGAGCAGTTCTTC.

This chain connects TRBV2 to TRBJ2-7, with unresolved D. V was clipped by 7 bases and J by 1 base, with 14 bases between them. The CDR3 has 14 residues. Germline V gene lookup returns CDR1 SNHLY and CDR2 FYNNEI. The CDR3 bases are TGTGCCAGCATTCGGACGGGCAAATCCTACGAGCAGTACTTC. Residues: CASIRTGKSYEQYF.